This entry describes one T cell receptor (beta chain). Its antigen is as yet unknown. This sample was taken from a study of cytotoxic CD8 clonotypes in ibrutinib-treated CLL. Study-level points and caveats: Clonality measured at baseline exceeded age-matched healthy donors, tracking circulating CD8+ T-cell counts. The clonality went up when patients responded to ibrutinib and dropped back toward baseline at progression.

Libraries were prepared by immunoSEQ multiplex PCR; TCRdb keeps only in-frame clonotypes and omits some of them. The sample shows around 70,000 clones, over 80% of them seen only once. Trimming removed 8 bases from V and 0 bases from J, with 17 bases in between. The CDR3 loop spans 15 amino acids. Germline CDR1 and CDR2: LNHDA and SQIVND (reference sequence). Sequences were derived from PBMCs, sampled after 24 months of ibrutinib treatment. This clonotype was obtained from a human donor with chronic lymphocytic leukemia. The rearrangement links TRBV19 to TRBJ2-7; D is unclear. The chain's CDR3 is CASSLYVRSSYEQYF. CDR3 DNA: TGTGCCAGTTCCCTATATGTGCGCAGCTCCTACGAGCAGTACTTC.